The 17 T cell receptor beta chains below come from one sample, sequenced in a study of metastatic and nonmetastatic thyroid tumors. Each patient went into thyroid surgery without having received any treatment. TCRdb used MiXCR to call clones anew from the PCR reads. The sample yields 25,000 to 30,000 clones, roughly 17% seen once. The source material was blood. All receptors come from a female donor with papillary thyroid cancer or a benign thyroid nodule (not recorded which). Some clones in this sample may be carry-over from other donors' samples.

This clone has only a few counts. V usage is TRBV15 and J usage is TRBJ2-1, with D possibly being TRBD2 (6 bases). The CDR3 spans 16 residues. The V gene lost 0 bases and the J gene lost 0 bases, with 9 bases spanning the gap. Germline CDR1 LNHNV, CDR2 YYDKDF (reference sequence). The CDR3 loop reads CATSRDAGSSYNEQFF. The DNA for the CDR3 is TGTGCCACCAGCAGAGATGCGGGGAGCTCCTACAATGAGCAGTTCTTC. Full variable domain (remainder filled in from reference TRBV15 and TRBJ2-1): DAMVIQNPRYQVTQFGKPVTLSCSQTLNHNVMYWYQQKSSQAPKLLFHYYDKDFNNEADTPDNFQSRRPNTSFCFLDIRSPGLGDTAMYLCATSRDAGSSYNEQFFGPGTRLTVL.

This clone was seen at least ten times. The CDR3 loop is CASSLRTRSYEQYF. CDR3 DNA sequence: TGTGCCAGCAGTTTACGGACTAGATCCTACGAGCAGTACTTC. The rearrangement links TRBV28 to TRBJ2-7, with 7 bases matching TRBD2. J was trimmed by 1 base and V by 2 bases; bases with no gene match: 2. This CDR3 spans 14 amino acids. The V gene's germline CDR1 is MDHEN and CDR2 SYDVKM.

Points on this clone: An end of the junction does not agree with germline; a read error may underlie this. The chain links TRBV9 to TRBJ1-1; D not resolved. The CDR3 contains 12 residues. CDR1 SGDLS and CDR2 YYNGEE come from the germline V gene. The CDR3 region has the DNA TGTACCAGCAGCCCTCAGTACGGCGAAGCTTTCTTT. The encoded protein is CTSSPQYGEAFF.

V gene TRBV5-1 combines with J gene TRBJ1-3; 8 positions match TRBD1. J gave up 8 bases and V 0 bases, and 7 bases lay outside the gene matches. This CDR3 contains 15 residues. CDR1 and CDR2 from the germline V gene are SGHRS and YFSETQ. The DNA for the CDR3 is TGCGCCAGCAGCTTGGCTGGACAGGGATGGGACACCATATATTTT. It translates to CASSLAGQGWDTIYF.

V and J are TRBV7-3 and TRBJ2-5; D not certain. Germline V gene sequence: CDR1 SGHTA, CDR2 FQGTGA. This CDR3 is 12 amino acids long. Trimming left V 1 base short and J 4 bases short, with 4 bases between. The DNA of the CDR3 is TGTGCCAGCAGCTTAAATGGAGAGACCCAGTACTTC. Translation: CASSLNGETQYF.

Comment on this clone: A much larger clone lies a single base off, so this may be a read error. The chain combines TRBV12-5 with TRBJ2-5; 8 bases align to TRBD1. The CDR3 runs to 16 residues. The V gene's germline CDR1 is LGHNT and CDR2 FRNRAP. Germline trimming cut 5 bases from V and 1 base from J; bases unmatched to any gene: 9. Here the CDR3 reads CASGTRTGFVQETQYF. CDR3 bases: TGTGCTAGTGGTACCAGGACAGGGTTCGTCCAAGAGACCCAGTACTTC.

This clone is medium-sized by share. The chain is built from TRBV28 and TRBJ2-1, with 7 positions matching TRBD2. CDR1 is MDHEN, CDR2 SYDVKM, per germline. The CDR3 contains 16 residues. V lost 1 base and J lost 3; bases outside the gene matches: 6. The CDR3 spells CASSLSGGGNYNEQFF. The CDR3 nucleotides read TGTGCCAGCAGTTTATCCGGCGGGGGTAACTACAATGAGCAGTTCTTC.

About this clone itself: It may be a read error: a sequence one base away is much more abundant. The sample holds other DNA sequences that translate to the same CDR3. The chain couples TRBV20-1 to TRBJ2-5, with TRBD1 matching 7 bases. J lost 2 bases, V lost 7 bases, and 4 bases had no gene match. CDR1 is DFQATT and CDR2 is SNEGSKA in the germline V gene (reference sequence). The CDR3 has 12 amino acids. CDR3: CSDRGIQETQYF. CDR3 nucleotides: TGCAGTGACAGGGGTATACAAGAGACCCAGTACTTC.

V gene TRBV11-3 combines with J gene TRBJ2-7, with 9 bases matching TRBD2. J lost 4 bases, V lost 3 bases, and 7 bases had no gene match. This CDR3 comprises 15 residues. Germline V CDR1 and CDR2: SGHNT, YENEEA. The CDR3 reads CASSFSSGTGYEQYF. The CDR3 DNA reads TGTGCCAGCAGCTTCTCTAGCGGGACGGGATACGAGCAGTACTTC.

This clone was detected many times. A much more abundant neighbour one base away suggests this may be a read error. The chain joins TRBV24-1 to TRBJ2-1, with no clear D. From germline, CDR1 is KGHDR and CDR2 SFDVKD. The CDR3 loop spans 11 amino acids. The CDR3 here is CATRVNNEQLF. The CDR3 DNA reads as TGTGCCACCCGTGTAAATAATGAGCAGCTCTTC.

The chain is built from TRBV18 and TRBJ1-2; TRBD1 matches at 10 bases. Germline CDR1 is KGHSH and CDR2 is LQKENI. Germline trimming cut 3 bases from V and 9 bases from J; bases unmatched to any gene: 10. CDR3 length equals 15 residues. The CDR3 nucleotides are TGTGCCAGCTCACCTTTTGACAGGGGGCGGAACAGCTACACCTTC. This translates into CASSPFDRGRNSYTF.

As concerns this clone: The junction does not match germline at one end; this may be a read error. The CDR3 here is CASSLAPGQIYEQYF. The CDR3 nucleotides are TGTGCTAGCAGCTTAGCCCCGGGACAGATCTACGAGCAGTACTTC. The V gene is TRBV7-7, the J gene TRBJ2-7; 7 bases align to TRBD1. Germline V gene sequence: CDR1 SSHAT, CDR2 FNYEAQ (reference sequence). The CDR3 totals 15 residues.

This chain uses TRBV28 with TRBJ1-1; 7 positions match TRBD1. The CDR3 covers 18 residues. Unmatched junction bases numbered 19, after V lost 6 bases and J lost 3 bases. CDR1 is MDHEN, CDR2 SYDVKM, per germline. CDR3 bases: TGTGCCAGCAGCCCCCAGGGGGGGGGGCATGTATCGTACACTGAAGCTTTCTTT. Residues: CASSPQGGGHVSYTEAFF.

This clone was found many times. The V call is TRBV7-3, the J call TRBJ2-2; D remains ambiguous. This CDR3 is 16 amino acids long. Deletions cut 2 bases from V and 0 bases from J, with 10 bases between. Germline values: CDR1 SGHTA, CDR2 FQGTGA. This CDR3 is CASSLYGPSNTGELFF. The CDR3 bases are TGTGCCAGCAGCTTATATGGACCATCGAACACCGGGGAGCTGTTTTTT.

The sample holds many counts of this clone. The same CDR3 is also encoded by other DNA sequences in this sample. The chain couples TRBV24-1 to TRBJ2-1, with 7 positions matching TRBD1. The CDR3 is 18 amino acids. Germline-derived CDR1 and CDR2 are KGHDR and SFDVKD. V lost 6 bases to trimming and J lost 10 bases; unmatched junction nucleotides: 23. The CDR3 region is CATSNPQGVGAPAGEQFF. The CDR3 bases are TGTGCCACCAGTAACCCGCAGGGGGTGGGGGCCCCGGCAGGCGAGCAGTTCTTC.

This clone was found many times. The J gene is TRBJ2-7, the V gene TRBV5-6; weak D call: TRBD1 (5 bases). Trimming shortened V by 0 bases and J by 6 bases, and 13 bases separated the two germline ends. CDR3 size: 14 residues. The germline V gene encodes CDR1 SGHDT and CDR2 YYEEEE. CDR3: CASSLAPGTGEQYF. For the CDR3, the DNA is TGTGCCAGCAGCTTGGCCCCCGGAACAGGCGAGCAGTACTTC.

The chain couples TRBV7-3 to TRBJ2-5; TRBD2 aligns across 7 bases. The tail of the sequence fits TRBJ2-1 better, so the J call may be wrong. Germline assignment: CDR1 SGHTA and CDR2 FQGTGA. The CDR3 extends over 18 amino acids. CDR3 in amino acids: CASSQTLLLAGAQETQFF. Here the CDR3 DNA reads TGTGCCAGCAGCCAGACGCTCCTCTTGGCGGGAGCTCAAGAGACCCAGTTCTTC.